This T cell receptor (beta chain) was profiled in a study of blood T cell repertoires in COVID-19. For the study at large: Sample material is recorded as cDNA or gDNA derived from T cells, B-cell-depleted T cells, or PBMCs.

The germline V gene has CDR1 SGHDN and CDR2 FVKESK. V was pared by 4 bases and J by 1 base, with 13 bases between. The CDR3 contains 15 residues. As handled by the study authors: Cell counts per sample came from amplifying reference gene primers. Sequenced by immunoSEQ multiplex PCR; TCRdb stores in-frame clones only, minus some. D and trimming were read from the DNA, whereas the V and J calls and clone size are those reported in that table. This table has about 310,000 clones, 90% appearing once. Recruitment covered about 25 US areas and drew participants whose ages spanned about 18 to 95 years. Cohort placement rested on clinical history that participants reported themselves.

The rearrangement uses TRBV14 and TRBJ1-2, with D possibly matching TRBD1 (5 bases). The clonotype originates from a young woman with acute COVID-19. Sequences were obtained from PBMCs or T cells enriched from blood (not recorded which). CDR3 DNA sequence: TGTGCCAGCAGCCCCCTCGGGGGAGGTAACTATGGCTACACCTTC. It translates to CASSPLGGGNYGYTF.